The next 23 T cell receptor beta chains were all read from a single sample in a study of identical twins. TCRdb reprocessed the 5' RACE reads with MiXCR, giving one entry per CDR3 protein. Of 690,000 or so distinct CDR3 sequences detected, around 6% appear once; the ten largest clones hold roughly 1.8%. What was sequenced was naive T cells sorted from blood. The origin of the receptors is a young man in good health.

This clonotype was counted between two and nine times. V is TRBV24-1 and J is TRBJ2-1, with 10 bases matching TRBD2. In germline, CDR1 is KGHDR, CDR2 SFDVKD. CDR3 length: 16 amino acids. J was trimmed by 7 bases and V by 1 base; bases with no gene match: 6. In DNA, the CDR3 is TGTGCCACCAGTGATTTTAGAACTAGCGGGACGAATGAGCAGTTCTTC. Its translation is CATSDFRTSGTNEQFF.

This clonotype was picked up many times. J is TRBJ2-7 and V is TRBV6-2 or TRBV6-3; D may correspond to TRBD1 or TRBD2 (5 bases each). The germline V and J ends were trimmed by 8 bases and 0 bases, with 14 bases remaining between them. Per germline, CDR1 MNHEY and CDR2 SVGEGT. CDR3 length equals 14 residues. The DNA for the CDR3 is TGTGCCAGCCGAAGCGGACAAACCTCCTACGAGCAGTACTTC. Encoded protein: CASRSGQTSYEQYF.

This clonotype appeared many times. CDR3 protein: CSVAGQGNGANVLTF. In DNA form, the CDR3 reads TGCAGCGTGGCGGGACAGGGGAACGGGGCCAACGTCCTGACTTTC. This rearrangement joins TRBV29-1 to TRBJ2-6, with TRBD1 matching over 10 bases. The germline CDR1 and CDR2 sequences are SQVTM and ANQGSEA. V dropped 6 bases and J dropped 4; count of bases not matched to a gene: 6. This CDR3 has 15 residues. The whole variable domain, remainder taken from reference TRBV29-1 and TRBJ2-6, is SAVISQKPSRDICQRGTSLTIQCQVDSQVTMMFWYRQQPGQSLTLIATANQGSEATYESGFVIDKFPISRPNLTFSTLTVSNMSPEDSSIYLCSVAGQGNGANVLTFGAGSRLTVL.

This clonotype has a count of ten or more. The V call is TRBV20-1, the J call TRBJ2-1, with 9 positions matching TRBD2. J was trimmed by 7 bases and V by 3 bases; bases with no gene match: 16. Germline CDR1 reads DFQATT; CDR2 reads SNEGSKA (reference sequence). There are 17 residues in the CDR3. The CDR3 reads CSARIPSLAGLGNEQFF. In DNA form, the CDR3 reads TGCAGTGCTAGGATTCCCTCTCTAGCGGGATTAGGAAATGAGCAGTTCTTC.

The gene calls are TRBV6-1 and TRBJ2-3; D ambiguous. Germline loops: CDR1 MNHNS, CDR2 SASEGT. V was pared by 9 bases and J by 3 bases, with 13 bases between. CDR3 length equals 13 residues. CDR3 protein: CASRVPLTDTQYF. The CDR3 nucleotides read TGTGCCAGTCGGGTCCCTTTGACAGATACGCAGTATTTT.

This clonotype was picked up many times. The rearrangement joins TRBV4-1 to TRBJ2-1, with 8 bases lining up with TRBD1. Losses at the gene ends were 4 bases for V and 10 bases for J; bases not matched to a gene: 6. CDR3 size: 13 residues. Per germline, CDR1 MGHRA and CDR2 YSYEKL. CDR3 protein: CASSRDRGGEQFF. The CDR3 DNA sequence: TGCGCCAGCAGCCGCGACAGGGGTGGGGAGCAGTTCTTC.

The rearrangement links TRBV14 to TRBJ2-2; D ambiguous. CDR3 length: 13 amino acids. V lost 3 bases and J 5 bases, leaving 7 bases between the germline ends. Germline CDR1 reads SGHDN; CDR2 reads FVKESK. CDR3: CASSHGVTGELFF. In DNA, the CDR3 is TGTGCCAGCAGCCACGGTGTTACCGGGGAGCTGTTTTTT.

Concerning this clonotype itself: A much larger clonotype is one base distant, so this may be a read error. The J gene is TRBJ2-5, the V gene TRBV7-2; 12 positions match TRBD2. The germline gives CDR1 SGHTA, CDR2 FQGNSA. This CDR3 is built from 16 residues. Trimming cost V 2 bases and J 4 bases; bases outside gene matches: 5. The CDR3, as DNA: TGTGCCAGCAGCTTACCTAGCGGGAGGGCCAGAGAGACCCAGTACTTC. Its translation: CASSLPSGRARETQYF.

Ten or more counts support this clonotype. Here the CDR3 reads CASSLDRAYTEAFF. CDR3 nucleotide sequence: TGCGCCAGCAGCTTGGACAGGGCATACACTGAAGCTTTCTTT. This rearrangement joins TRBV5-1 to TRBJ1-1; maybe TRBD1 (6 bases). The CDR3 has 14 residues. Germline V lookup: CDR1 SGHRS, CDR2 YFSETQ. Trimming cost V 0 bases and J 3 bases, with 9 bases left between them.

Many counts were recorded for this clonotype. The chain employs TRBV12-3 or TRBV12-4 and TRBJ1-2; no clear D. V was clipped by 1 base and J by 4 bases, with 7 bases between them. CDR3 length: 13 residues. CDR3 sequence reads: CASSLGISYGYTF. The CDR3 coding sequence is TGTGCCAGCAGTTTAGGGATCAGCTATGGCTACACCTTC.

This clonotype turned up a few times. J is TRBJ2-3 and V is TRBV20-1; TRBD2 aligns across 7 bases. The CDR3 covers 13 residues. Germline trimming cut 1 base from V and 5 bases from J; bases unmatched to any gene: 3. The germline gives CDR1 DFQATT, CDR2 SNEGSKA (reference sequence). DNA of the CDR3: TGCAGTGCTAGAGTATCGGGGGGAGATACGCAGTATTTT. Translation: CSARVSGGDTQYF.

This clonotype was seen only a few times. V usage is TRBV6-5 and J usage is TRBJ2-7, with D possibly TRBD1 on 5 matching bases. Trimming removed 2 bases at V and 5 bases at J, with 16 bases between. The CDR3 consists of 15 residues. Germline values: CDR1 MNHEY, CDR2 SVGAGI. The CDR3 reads CASSYTDSVNNEQYF. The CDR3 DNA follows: TGTGCCAGCAGTTACACTGACAGTGTCAACAACGAGCAGTACTTC.

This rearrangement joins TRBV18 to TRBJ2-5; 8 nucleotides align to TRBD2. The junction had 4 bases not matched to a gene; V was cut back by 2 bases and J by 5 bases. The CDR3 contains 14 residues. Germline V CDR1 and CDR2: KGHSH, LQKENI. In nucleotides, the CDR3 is TGTGCCAGCTCACCAGGGACTAGGGAGGAGACCCAGTACTTC. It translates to CASSPGTREETQYF.

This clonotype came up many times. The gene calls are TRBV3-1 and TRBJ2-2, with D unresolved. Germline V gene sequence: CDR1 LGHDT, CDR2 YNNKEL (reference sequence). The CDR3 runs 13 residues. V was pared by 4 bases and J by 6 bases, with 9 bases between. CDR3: CASSPVFAGELFF. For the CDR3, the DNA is TGTGCCAGCAGCCCCGTGTTCGCCGGGGAGCTGTTTTTT.

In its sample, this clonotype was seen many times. Here the CDR3 DNA reads TGCAGTGCTACGGGACTAGCGGTAGATACGCAGTATTTT. Translated, it gives CSATGLAVDTQYF. The genes are TRBV20-1 and TRBJ2-3, with 11 bases aligning to TRBD2. Germline V CDR1 and CDR2: DFQATT, SNEGSKA (reference sequence). The CDR3 spans 13 residues. Losses at the gene ends were 4 bases for V and 5 bases for J; bases not matched to a gene: 2.

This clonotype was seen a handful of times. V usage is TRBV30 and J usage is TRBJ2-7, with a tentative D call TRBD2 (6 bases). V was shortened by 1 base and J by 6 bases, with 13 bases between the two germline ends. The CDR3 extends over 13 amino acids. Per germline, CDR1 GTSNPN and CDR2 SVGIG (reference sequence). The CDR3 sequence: CAWSGTRRGEQYV. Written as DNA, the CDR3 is TGTGCCTGGAGTGGCACTAGGAGGGGCGAGCAGTACGTC.

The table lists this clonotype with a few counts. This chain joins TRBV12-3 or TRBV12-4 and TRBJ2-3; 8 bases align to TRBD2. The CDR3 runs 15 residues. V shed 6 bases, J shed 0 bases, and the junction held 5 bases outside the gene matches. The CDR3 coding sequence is TGTGCCAGCAGCAATAGCGGGGCTAGCACAGATACGCAGTATTTT. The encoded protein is CASSNSGASTDTQYF.

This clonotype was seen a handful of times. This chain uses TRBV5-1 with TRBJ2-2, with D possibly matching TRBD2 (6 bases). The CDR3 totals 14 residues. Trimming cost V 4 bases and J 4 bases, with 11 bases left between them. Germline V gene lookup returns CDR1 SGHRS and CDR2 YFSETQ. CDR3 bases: TGCGCCAGCAGCGTCGGGACTTTCACCGGGGAGCTGTTTTTT. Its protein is CASSVGTFTGELFF.

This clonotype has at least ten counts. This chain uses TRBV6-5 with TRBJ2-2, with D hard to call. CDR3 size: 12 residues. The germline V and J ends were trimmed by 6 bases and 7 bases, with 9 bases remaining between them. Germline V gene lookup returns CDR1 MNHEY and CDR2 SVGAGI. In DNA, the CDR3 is TGTGCCAGCAGCCCCCTGTTCGGGGAGCTGTTTTTT. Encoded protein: CASSPLFGELFF.

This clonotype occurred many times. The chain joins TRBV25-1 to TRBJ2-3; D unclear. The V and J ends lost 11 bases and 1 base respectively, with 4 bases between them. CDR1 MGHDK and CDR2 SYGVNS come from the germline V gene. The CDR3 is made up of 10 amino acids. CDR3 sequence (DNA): TGTGCCGGAGGCACAGATACGCAGTATTTT. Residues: CAGGTDTQYF.

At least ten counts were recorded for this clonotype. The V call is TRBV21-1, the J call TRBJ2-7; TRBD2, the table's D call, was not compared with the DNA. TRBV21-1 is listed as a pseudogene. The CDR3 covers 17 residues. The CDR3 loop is CASSIMFPLAGLYEQYV. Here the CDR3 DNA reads TGTGCCAGCAGCATCATGTTCCCGCTAGCGGGGCTCTACGAGCAGTACGTC.

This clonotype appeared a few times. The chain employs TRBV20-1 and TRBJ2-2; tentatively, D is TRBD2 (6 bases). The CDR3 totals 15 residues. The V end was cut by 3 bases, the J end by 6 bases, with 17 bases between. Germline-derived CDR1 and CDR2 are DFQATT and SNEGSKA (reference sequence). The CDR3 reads CSASRPAGRSGELFF. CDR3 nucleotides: TGCAGTGCTAGTCGTCCTGCAGGGAGGTCCGGGGAGCTGTTTTTT.

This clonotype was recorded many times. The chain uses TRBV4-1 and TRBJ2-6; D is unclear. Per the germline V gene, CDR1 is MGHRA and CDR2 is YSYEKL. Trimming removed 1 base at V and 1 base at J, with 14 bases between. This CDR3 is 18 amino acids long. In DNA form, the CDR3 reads TGCGCCAGCAGCCAAGTAGGTCAGCCTGGATCTGGGGCCAACGTCCTGACTTTC. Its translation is CASSQVGQPGSGANVLTF.